A selection of T cell receptor beta chains follows, all from one sample in a study of blood T cell repertoires in COVID-19. Sequencing was performed with immunoSEQ multiplex PCR; in TCRdb, only in-frame clones are kept and a portion is missing. Of some 490,000 clones in the sample, 80% to 90% were seen once. Sequenced sample: peripheral blood. The receptors were gathered from a human donor in a cohort sampled during active COVID-19. The CDR3 runs from the conserved cysteine through the conserved F or W. Each record gives: J gene, D gene, clone size, V gene, CDR3 protein, CDR3 DNA. A D gene is named only where the DNA matches it firmly. Only part of the rows carry a size: once, few, many, or a class if the clone is expanded.

>TRBJ1-1|.|once|TRBV4-2
CASSQDLRENTEAFF
TGTGCCAGCAGCCAAGATCTGAGGGAAAACACTGAAGCTTTCTTT
>TRBJ2-7|.|.|TRBV3-1/TRBV3-2
CASSLTGNSYEQYF
TGTGCCAGCTCCCTCACCGGGAACTCCTACGAGCAGTACTTC
>TRBJ2-5|TRBD2|.|TRBV5-6
CASSLDGRAGETQYF
TGTGCCAGCAGCTTGGACGGGAGGGCGGGCGAGACCCAGTACTTC
>TRBJ1-5|.|few|TRBV18
CASSPEGGIEQPQHF
TGTGCCAGCTCACCCGAGGGGGGGATCGAACAGCCCCAGCATTTT
>TRBJ1-1|.|.|TRBV28
CASTEGVSEAFF
TGTGCCAGCACCGAGGGGGTATCTGAAGCTTTCTTT
>TRBJ1-1|.|.|TRBV29-1
CSVEWQRDTEAFF
TGCAGCGTTGAATGGCAGAGGGACACTGAAGCTTTCTTT
>TRBJ2-7|.|once|TRBV18
CASSPSQGPTYEQYF
TGTGCCAGCTCACCCAGCCAGGGGCCGACCTACGAGCAGTACTTC
>TRBJ1-4|.|.|TRBV5-3
CARSLGLGGEKLFF
TGTGCCAGAAGCTTGGGACTGGGCGGGGAAAAACTGTTTTTT
>TRBJ1-3|.|.|TRBV9
CASSAGDVSGNTIYF
TGTGCCAGCAGCGCGGGGGATGTCTCTGGAAACACCATATATTTT
>TRBJ2-3|TRBD2|.|TRBV19
CAGLAGWGADTQYF
TGTGCCGGATTAGCGGGTTGGGGGGCAGATACGCAGTATTTT
>TRBJ2-1|TRBD2|.|TRBV27
CASSLWGTGLAGVDEQFF
TGTGCCAGCAGTTTATGGGGAACGGGACTAGCGGGAGTCGATGAGCAGTTCTTC
>TRBJ2-3|.|.|TRBV5-1
CASSLEGRITDTQYF
TGCGCCAGCAGCTTGGAAGGGAGAATCACAGATACGCAGTATTTT
>TRBJ1-1|.|many|TRBV25-1
CASSGRGTEAFF
TGTGCCAGCAGCGGCCGGGGGACTGAAGCTTTCTTT
>TRBJ1-6|.|.|TRBV11-2
CASSLSQGNSPLHF
TGTGCCAGCAGCTTAAGCCAGGGGAATTCACCCCTCCACTTT
>TRBJ2-5|TRBD1|.|TRBV5-4
CASSSYQGAQETQYF
TGTGCCAGCAGCTCGTATCAGGGGGCGCAGGAGACCCAGTACTTC
>TRBJ1-2|.|few|TRBV28
CASGAYGYTF
TGTGCCTCAGGTGCCTATGGCTACACCTTC
>TRBJ2-7|.|.|TRBV30
CAWTPGPPGEQYF
TGTGCCTGGACTCCTGGCCCACCGGGCGAGCAGTACTTC
>TRBJ2-7|.|.|TRBV20-1
CSAMEDYEQYF
TGCAGTGCTATGGAGGACTACGAGCAGTACTTC
>TRBJ1-4|TRBD1|.|TRBV7-2
CASSPRSGTGGEKLFF
TGTGCCAGCAGCCCTCGATCTGGGACAGGGGGTGAAAAACTGTTTTTT
>TRBJ2-1|.|.|TRBV10-3
CAINGRRVNEQFF
TGTGCCATCAACGGCAGGAGGGTCAATGAGCAGTTCTTC
>TRBJ1-1|TRBD1|.|TRBV25-1
CASSETGVGNTEAFF
TGTGCCAGCAGCGAGACAGGGGTCGGGAACACTGAAGCTTTCTTT
>TRBJ1-1|.|.|TRBV4-2
CASSPPGGLNTEAFF
TGTGCCAGCAGCCCTCCCGGGGGTCTGAACACTGAAGCTTTCTTT
>TRBJ1-2|.|.|TRBV12-3/TRBV12-4
CASSLRGYTF
TGTGCCAGCAGTTTGCGGGGCTACACCTTC
>TRBJ1-1|.|few|TRBV15
CATSRPTGMNTEAFF
TGTGCCACCAGCAGGCCCACAGGGATGAACACTGAAGCTTTCTTT
>TRBJ1-1|TRBD1|.|TRBV30
CAWSGMTGLGTGFMDTEAFF
TGTGCCTGGAGTGGAATGACCGGGCTTGGGACAGGCTTTATGGACACTGAAGCTTTCTTT
>TRBJ2-2|TRBD1|.|TRBV19
CASSTRYGTGEPGELFF
TGTGCCAGTAGTACCCGATATGGGACAGGGGAGCCCGGGGAGCTGTTTTTT
>TRBJ2-3|TRBD1|.|TRBV24-1
CATISGQGPTDTQYF
TGTGCCACCATCTCTGGACAGGGGCCCACAGATACGCAGTATTTT
>TRBJ1-1|TRBD1|.|TRBV10-3
CAIHPSDRGTEAFF
TGTGCCATACATCCATCCGACAGGGGAACTGAAGCTTTCTTT
>TRBJ2-7|.|.|TRBV27
CASRATGLSMGQYF
TGTGCCAGCAGAGCTACAGGTTTATCGATGGGGCAGTACTTC
>TRBJ1-1|.|.|TRBV5-6
CASSLGQAGTEAFF
TGTGCCAGCAGCTTGGGTCAGGCGGGGACTGAAGCTTTCTTT
>TRBJ1-5|TRBD1|few|TRBV19
CASSIGRTGGAGTQHF
TGTGCCAGTAGTATAGGGCGGACAGGGGGCGCGGGAACCCAGCATTTT
>TRBJ2-5|.|.|TRBV5-1
CASSLGGRKGETQYF
TGCGCCAGCAGCTTGGGTGGGAGGAAGGGAGAGACCCAGTACTTC
>TRBJ1-3|.|.|TRBV29-1
CSALPGYGGNTIYF
TGCAGCGCCCTACCGGGGTACGGGGGAAACACCATATATTTT
>TRBJ2-5|.|.|TRBV5-4
CASSFMGQAQETQYF
TGTGCCAGCAGCTTTATGGGGCAGGCCCAAGAGACCCAGTACTTC
>TRBJ1-1|.|.|TRBV3-1/TRBV3-2
CASSPGGRMAFF
TGTGCCAGCAGCCCGGGAGGGAGAATGGCTTTCTTT
>TRBJ2-5|TRBD1|.|TRBV12-3/TRBV12-4
CASSVDRGQTQYF
TGTGCCAGCAGTGTGGACAGGGGACAGACCCAGTACTTC
>TRBJ1-5|TRBD1|few|TRBV30
CAWRGQDQPQHF
TGTGCCTGGAGGGGACAGGATCAGCCCCAGCATTTT
>TRBJ1-5|TRBD1|few|TRBV18
CASSPQGAGNQPQHF
TGTGCCAGCTCACCCCAGGGGGCAGGCAATCAGCCCCAGCATTTT
>TRBJ2-3|TRBD2|.|TRBV4-2
CASSARGTREAFTDTQYF
TGTGCCAGCAGCGCCCGCGGCACACGGGAGGCTTTCACAGATACGCAGTATTTT
>TRBJ1-1|TRBD1|.|TRBV19
CASSMSAGGGNTEAFF
TGTGCCAGTAGTATGTCGGCAGGGGGCGGGAACACTGAAGCTTTCTTT
>TRBJ1-1|.|.|TRBV7-9
CASSLAERYAFF
TGTGCCAGCAGCTTAGCCGAGAGGTATGCTTTCTTT
>TRBJ2-1|.|.|TRBV30
CAWSLGRVNEQFF
TGTGCCTGGAGCCTGGGGCGAGTCAATGAGCAGTTCTTC
>TRBJ1-4|.|.|TRBV10-1
CASSEPDWRATNEKLFF
TGCGCCAGCAGTGAACCCGACTGGAGGGCAACTAATGAAAAACTGTTTTTT
>TRBJ1-1|.|.|TRBV25-1
CASSDPDRTPGEAFF
TGTGCCAGCAGTGATCCCGACAGGACCCCGGGGGAAGCTTTCTTT
>TRBJ1-1|TRBD1|.|TRBV10-3
CAISEWDRGLTEAFF
TGTGCCATCAGTGAGTGGGACAGGGGGCTCACTGAAGCTTTCTTT